The 21 T cell receptor beta chains below come from one sample, sequenced in a study of blood T cell repertoires in COVID-19. Some clones are missing from TCRdb's copy, which holds only in-frame ones; the method was immunoSEQ multiplex PCR. The sample holds 270,000 or so clones, 86% seen once. Material for sequencing was peripheral blood. The receptor source for this set is a woman aged 30 to 39 with COVID-19, enrolled during active disease.

V and J are TRBV7-9 and TRBJ2-1; 11 bases agree with TRBD2. CDR3 length: 17 residues. Germline V gene sequence: CDR1 SEHNR, CDR2 FQNEAQ (reference sequence). V shed 1 base and J 7 bases; nucleotides not matched to a gene: 9. CDR3 protein: CASSLGGLAGGENEQFF. CDR3 nucleotide sequence: TGTGCCAGCAGCTTAGGTGGGCTAGCGGGGGGAGAAAATGAGCAGTTCTTC.

This rearrangement joins TRBV18 to TRBJ1-4, with TRBD1 matching 9 bases. This CDR3 has 15 amino acids. Germline CDR1 reads KGHSH; CDR2 reads LQKENI. Losses at the gene ends were 3 bases for V and 5 bases for J; bases not matched to a gene: 4. CDR3 DNA: TGTGCCAGCTCACCCCGGACAGGGGAAAATGAAAAACTGTTTTTT. Translated: CASSPRTGENEKLFF.

This clone was found once. The chain employs TRBV9 and TRBJ1-3, with 8 bases fitting TRBD1. The CDR3 loop spans 15 amino acids. V trimming: 4 bases; J trimming: 2 bases; junction bases outside the gene matches: 5. Germline assignment: CDR1 SGDLS and CDR2 YYNGEE. Written as DNA, the CDR3 is TGTGCCAGCAGCCCGTCGACAGGGGCTGGAAACACCATATATTTT. Its translation is CASSPSTGAGNTIYF. Combining the CDR3 with reference TRBV9 and TRBJ1-3 gives the whole variable domain DSGVTQTPKHLITATGQRVTLRCSPRSGDLSVYWYQQSLDQGLQFLIQYYNGEERAKGNILERFSAQQFPDLHSELNLSSLELGDSALYFCASSPSTGAGNTIYFGEGSWLTVV.

The rearrangement uses TRBV11-2 and TRBJ2-1; 10 nucleotides line up with TRBD2. The CDR3 has 16 amino acids. V lost 5 bases to trimming and J lost 6 bases; unmatched junction nucleotides: 10. From germline, CDR1 is SGHAT and CDR2 FQNNGV. The CDR3 bases are TGTGCCAGCAGCATCACTTCAGCGGGGGGGTCCAATGAGCAGTTCTTC. This codes for CASSITSAGGSNEQFF.

The chain recombines TRBV2 with TRBJ2-1, with TRBD1 as a possible D gene (5 bases). Germline CDR1 reads SNHLY; CDR2 reads FYNNEI. The V and J ends lost 5 bases and 12 bases respectively, with 17 bases between them. The CDR3 consists of 13 residues. The CDR3, as DNA: TGTGCCAGCAGTCCTTTTAAGGGGAAAGGGCAGTTCTTC. This gives the protein CASSPFKGKGQFF.

The genes are TRBV7-2 and TRBJ1-1; D gene uncertain. The CDR3 contains 13 residues. V was shortened by 7 bases and J by 0 bases, with 9 bases between the two germline ends. Germline V gene lookup returns CDR1 SGHTA and CDR2 FQGNSA. This CDR3 reads CASTFPLNTEAFF. The CDR3 DNA is TGTGCCAGCACCTTTCCTCTGAACACTGAAGCTTTCTTT.

The gene calls are TRBV7-8 and TRBJ1-1; unclear D gene. The CDR3 contains 15 residues. The V end lost 4 bases, the J end lost 0 bases, and 12 bases lay between the germline ends. From germline, CDR1 is SGHVS and CDR2 FQNEAQ. DNA of the CDR3: TGTGCCAGCAGCTCCCGACTTTTCCTGAACACTGAAGCTTTCTTT. This sequence encodes CASSSRLFLNTEAFF.

The chain employs TRBV9 and TRBJ2-2; TRBD2 matches at 13 bases. V lost 3 bases and J lost 7; bases outside the gene matches: 18. CDR1 and CDR2 (germline): SGDLS, YYNGEE. CDR3 size: 20 residues. The CDR3: CASSDLGGTSGIGWHGELFF. The CDR3 coding sequence is TGTGCCAGCAGCGACCTCGGGGGGACTAGCGGGATAGGATGGCACGGGGAGCTGTTTTTT.

The chain employs TRBV30 and TRBJ1-2; possibly TRBD1 for D (5 bases). The CDR3 is 13 amino acids. Germline CDR1 reads GTSNPN; CDR2 reads SVGIG (reference sequence). Trimming cost V 4 bases and J 3 bases, with 12 bases left between them. CDR3 sequence (DNA): TGTGCCTGGAATGGGGGGGGACACTATGGCTACACCTTC. Protein sequence: CAWNGGGHYGYTF.

The chain carries TRBV18 and TRBJ1-5; D gene uncertain. The V and J ends lost 6 bases and 1 base respectively, with 16 bases between them. The V gene's germline CDR1 is KGHSH and CDR2 LQKENI. This CDR3 contains 16 residues. The CDR3 here is CASSEKGGRSNQPQHF. DNA for the CDR3: TGTGCCAGCTCTGAGAAGGGTGGGAGGAGCAATCAGCCCCAGCATTTT.

This chain links TRBV6-5 with TRBJ1-2, with 7 bases fitting TRBD1. The V and J ends lost 4 bases and 4 bases, in that order; junction bases with no gene match: 6. This CDR3 region has 14 residues. Germline V CDR1 and CDR2: MNHEY, SVGAGI. The CDR3 coding sequence is TGTGCCAGCAGTTCTGGACAGGACGCCTATGGCTACACCTTC. This sequence encodes CASSSGQDAYGYTF.

V and J are TRBV28 and TRBJ1-5; unclear D gene. CDR1 is MDHEN and CDR2 is SYDVKM in the germline V gene. V was shortened by 6 bases and J by 5 bases, with 17 bases between the two germline ends. The CDR3 is 15 residues long. CDR3 sequence: CASRHPQAIDQPQHF. The CDR3 DNA is TGTGCCAGCAGACACCCGCAGGCGATCGATCAGCCCCAGCATTTT.

The V and J genes are TRBV11-2 and TRBJ1-1, with a tentative D call TRBD1 (6 bases). Germline values: CDR1 SGHAT, CDR2 FQNNGV. The CDR3 runs 18 residues. Trimming shortened V by 4 bases and J by 2 bases, and 23 bases separated the two germline ends. Written as DNA, the CDR3 is TGTGCCAGCAGCTCAACGGGGGGCACCCCAAGGGGAAACACTGAAGCTTTCTTT. This gives the protein CASSSTGGTPRGNTEAFF.

This clone occurred once. V usage is TRBV4-1 and J usage is TRBJ1-5, with TRBD1 identical over 7 bases. The CDR3 is 15 amino acids. Losses at the gene ends were 0 bases for V and 7 bases for J; bases not matched to a gene: 6. Germline lookup yields CDR1 MGHRA and CDR2 YSYEKL. Written as DNA, the CDR3 is TGCGCCAGCAGCCAAGATCGAGGGGGCGCCCAGCCCCAGCATTTT. Translated, it gives CASSQDRGGAQPQHF.

V usage is TRBV4-2 and J usage is TRBJ2-2; 10 positions match TRBD1. Germline assignment: CDR1 LGHNA and CDR2 YNFKEQ. This CDR3 comprises 15 residues. With 4 bases clipped from V and 6 bases from J, the junction kept 5 bases outside the gene matches. CDR3 protein: CASSLSGTGAGELFF. The CDR3 DNA follows: TGTGCCAGCAGCCTATCCGGGACAGGGGCCGGGGAGCTGTTTTTT.

This chain uses TRBV18 with TRBJ2-5; unclear D gene. The ends were cut back, 6 bases at V and 2 bases at J, with 28 bases in the middle. The CDR3 is 19 residues long. CDR1 and CDR2 (germline): KGHSH, LQKENI. The chain's CDR3 is CASSSNHGSGRSIQETQYF. DNA for the CDR3: TGTGCCAGCTCTTCGAATCATGGGTCAGGCCGTTCCATTCAAGAGACCCAGTACTTC.

The rearrangement links TRBV21-1 to TRBJ1-4; the D call TRBD1 from the table was never checked on the DNA. TRBV21-1 is flagged as a pseudogene. This CDR3 contains 15 residues. CDR3 region: CASSVGTPTNEKLFF. For the CDR3, the DNA is TGTGCCAGCAGCGTGGGCACCCCAACTAATGAAAAACTGTTTTTT.

The gene calls are TRBV7-9 and TRBJ2-1, with 8 bases that match TRBD2. The V segment lost 5 bases and the J segment 0 bases; nucleotides outside the gene matches: 12. This CDR3 is built from 18 residues. Per germline, CDR1 SEHNR and CDR2 FQNEAQ (reference sequence). The CDR3 sequence is CASSPFGRGVASYNEQFF. CDR3 in DNA: TGTGCCAGCAGCCCCTTCGGGCGGGGGGTCGCCTCCTACAATGAGCAGTTCTTC.

This sequence joins TRBV5-1 and TRBJ2-7; 10 bases line up with TRBD1. V gave up 4 bases and J gave up 1 base; unmatched junction bases: 14. The CDR3 contains 18 residues. Germline assignment: CDR1 SGHRS and CDR2 YFSETQ. The CDR3 protein is CASSRETGGFYSSYEQYF. The CDR3 coding sequence is TGCGCCAGCAGCCGGGAGACAGGGGGCTTTTACTCTTCCTACGAGCAGTACTTC.

The V call is TRBV4-1, the J call TRBJ2-7; D gene uncertain. In germline, CDR1 is MGHRA, CDR2 YSYEKL. V was clipped by 0 bases and J by 3 bases, with 6 bases between them. This CDR3 is 13 amino acids long. As DNA, the CDR3 is TGCGCCAGCAGCCAAGACATCATCTACGAGCAGTACTTC. Amino acids: CASSQDIIYEQYF.

This chain uses TRBV29-1 with TRBJ2-7, with 7 positions matching TRBD1. Germline V CDR1 and CDR2: SQVTM, ANQGSEA. This CDR3 is built from 15 residues. V was clipped by 1 base and J by 4 bases; unmatched bases: 10. CDR3 coding DNA: TGCAGCGTTGAAGGGTCGACGGGACAGTCATACGAGCAGTACTTC. It encodes CSVEGSTGQSYEQYF.